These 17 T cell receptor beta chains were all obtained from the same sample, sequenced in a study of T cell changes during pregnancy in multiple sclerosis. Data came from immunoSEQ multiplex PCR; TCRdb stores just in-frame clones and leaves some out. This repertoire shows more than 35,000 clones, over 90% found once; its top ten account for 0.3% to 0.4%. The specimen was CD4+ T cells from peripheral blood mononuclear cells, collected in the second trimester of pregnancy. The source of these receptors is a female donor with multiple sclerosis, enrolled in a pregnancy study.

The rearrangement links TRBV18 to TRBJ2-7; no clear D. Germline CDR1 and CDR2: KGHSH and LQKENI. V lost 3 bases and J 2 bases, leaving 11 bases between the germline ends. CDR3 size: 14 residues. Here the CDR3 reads CASSPMAETYEQYF. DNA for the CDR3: TGTGCCAGCTCACCGATGGCAGAAACCTACGAGCAGTACTTC.

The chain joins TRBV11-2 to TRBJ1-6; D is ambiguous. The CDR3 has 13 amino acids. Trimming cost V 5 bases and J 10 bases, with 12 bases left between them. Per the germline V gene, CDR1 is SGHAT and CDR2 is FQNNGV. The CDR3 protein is CASSPLSSSPLHF. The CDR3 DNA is TGTGCCAGCAGCCCGCTCTCAAGCTCACCCCTCCACTTT.

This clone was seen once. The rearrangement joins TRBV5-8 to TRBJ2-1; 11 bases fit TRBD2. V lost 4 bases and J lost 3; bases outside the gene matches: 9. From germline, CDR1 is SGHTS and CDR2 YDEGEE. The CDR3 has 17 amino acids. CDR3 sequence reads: CASSRVYSGRDYNEQFF. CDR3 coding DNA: TGTGCCAGCAGCCGCGTCTATAGCGGGAGGGACTACAATGAGCAGTTCTTC.

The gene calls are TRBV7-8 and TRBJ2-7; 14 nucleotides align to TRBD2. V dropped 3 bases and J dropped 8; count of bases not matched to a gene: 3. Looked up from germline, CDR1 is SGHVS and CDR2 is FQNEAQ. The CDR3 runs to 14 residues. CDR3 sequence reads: CASSLGLAGAKQYF. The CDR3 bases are TGTGCCAGCAGCTTGGGACTAGCGGGAGCGAAGCAGTACTTC.

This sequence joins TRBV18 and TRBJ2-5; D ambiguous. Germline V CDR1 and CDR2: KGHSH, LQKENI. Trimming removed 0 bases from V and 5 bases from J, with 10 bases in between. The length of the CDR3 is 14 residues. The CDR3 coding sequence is TGTGCCAGCTCACCACCGGTAGCAAGTGAGACCCAGTACTTC. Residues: CASSPPVASETQYF.

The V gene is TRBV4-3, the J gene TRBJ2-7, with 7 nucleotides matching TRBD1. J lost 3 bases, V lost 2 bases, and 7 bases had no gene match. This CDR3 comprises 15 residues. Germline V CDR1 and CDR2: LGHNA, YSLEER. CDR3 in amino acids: CASSQYSAGGYEQYF. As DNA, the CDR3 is TGCGCCAGCAGCCAATATAGTGCAGGGGGCTACGAGCAGTACTTC.

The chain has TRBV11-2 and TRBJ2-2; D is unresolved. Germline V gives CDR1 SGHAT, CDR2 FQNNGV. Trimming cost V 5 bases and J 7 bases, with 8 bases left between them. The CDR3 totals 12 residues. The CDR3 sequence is CASSPVVGELFF. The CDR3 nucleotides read TGTGCCAGCAGCCCCGTCGTCGGGGAGCTGTTTTTT. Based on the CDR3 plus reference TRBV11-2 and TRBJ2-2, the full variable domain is EAGVAQSPRYKIIEKRQSVAFWCNPISGHATLYWYQQILGQGPKLLIQFQNNGVVDDSQLPKDRFSAERLKGVDSTLKIQPAKLEDSAVYLCASSPVVGELFFGEGSRLTVL.

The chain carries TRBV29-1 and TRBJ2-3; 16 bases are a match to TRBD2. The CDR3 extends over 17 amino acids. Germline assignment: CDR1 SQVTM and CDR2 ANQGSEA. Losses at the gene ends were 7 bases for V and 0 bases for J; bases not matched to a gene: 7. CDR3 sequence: CSAGLAGGLSSTDTQYF. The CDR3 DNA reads TGCAGCGCGGGACTAGCGGGGGGGCTGAGTAGCACAGATACGCAGTATTTT.

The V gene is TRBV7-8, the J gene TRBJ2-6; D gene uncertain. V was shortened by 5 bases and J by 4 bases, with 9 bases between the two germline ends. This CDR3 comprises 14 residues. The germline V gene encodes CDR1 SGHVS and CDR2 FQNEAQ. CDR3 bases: TGTGCCAGCAGCCCGCTTAGAGGGGCCAACGTCCTGACTTTC. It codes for CASSPLRGANVLTF. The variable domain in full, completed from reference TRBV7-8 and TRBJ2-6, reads GAGVSQSPRYKVAKRGQDVALRCDPISGHVSLFWYQQALGQGPEFLTYFQNEAQLDKSGLPSDRFFAERPEGSVSTLKIQRTQQEDSAVYLCASSPLRGANVLTFGAGSRLTVL.

The CDR3 reads CASEGGYTGELFF. The CDR3, as DNA: TGTGCCAGCGAGGGGGGGTACACCGGGGAGCTGTTTTTT. The chain recombines TRBV2 with TRBJ2-2; D possibly corresponds to TRBD2 (7 bases). This CDR3 comprises 13 residues. Per germline, CDR1 SNHLY and CDR2 FYNNEI. V was trimmed by 8 bases and J by 3 bases, leaving 10 bases between them.

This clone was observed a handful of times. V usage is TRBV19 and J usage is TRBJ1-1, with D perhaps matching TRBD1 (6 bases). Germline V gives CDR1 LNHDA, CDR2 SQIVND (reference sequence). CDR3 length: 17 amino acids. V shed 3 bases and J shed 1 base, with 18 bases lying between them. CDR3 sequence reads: CASSILGWGGGNTEAFF. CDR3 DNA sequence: TGTGCCAGTAGTATTCTGGGTTGGGGAGGGGGGAACACTGAAGCTTTCTTT.

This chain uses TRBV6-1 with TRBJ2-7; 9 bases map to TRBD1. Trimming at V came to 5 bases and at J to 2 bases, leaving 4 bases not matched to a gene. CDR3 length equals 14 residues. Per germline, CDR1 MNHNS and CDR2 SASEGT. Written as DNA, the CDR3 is TGTGCCAGCAGTCTTGGACAGGGGCCCTACGAGCAGTACTTC. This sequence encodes CASSLGQGPYEQYF.

The CDR3 DNA reads as TGTGCCAGCAGCTTAGTGCTAGGAGGAGGAGGCGAGACCCAGTACTTC. It encodes CASSLVLGGGGETQYF. The chain couples TRBV11-1 to TRBJ2-5; D perhaps matches TRBD2 (5 bases). Germline V gene sequence: CDR1 SGHAT, CDR2 FQDESV (reference sequence). Between the trimmed V and J ends, which lost 1 base and 5 bases, there was a span of 17 bases. CDR3 length equals 16 residues.

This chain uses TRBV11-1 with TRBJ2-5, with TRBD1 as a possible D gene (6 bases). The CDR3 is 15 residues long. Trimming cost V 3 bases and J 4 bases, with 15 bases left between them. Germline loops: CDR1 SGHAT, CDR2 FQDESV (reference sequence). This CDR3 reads CASSFSGHRGETQYF. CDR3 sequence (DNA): TGTGCCAGCAGCTTTTCGGGACATCGGGGAGAGACCCAGTACTTC.

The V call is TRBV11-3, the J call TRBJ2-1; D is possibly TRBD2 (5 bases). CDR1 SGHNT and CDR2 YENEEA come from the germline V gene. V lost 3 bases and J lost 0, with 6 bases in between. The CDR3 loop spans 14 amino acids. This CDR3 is CASSLGSSYNEQFF. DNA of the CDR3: TGTGCCAGCAGCTTGGGGAGCTCCTACAATGAGCAGTTCTTC.

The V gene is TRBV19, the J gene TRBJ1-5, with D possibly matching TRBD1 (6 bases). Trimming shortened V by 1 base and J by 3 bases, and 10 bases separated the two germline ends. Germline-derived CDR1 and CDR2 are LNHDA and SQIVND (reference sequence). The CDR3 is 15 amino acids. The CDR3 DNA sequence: TGTGCCAGTAGTATAGGTGGACAGCCCAATCAGCCCCAGCATTTT. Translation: CASSIGGQPNQPQHF. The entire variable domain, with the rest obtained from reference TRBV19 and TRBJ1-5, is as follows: DGGITQSPKYLFRKEGQNVTLSCEQNLNHDAMYWYRQDPGQGLRLIYYSQIVNDFQKGDIAEGYSVSREKKESFPLTVTSAQKNPTAFYLCASSIGGQPNQPQHFGDGTRLSIL.

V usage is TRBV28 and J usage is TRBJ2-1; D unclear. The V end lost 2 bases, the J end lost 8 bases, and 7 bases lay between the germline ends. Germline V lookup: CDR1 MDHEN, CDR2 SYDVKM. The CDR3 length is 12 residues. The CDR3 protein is CASSLISYEQFF. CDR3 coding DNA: TGTGCCAGCAGTTTAATTAGTTATGAGCAGTTCTTC.